This note documents a single T cell receptor (beta chain) sequence. Some clones are missing from TCRdb's copy, which holds only in-frame ones; the method was immunoSEQ multiplex PCR. This sample has about 92,000 clones, with under 95% found just once. This record comes from a study of T cell changes during pregnancy in multiple sclerosis. After removal of 0 bases from V and 1 base from J, the junction contained 3 bases not matched to a gene. The CDR3 extends over 16 amino acids. Germline CDR1 reads SGDLS; CDR2 reads YYNGEE. The specimen comprised peripheral blood, sampled in the first trimester of pregnancy. The V call is TRBV9, the J call TRBJ2-3; 9 bases are a match to TRBD2. The sequence derives from a female donor with multiple sclerosis, enrolled in a pregnancy study. The CDR3 DNA sequence: TGTGCCAGCAGCGTAGACCCTAGCGGGGGCACAGATACGCAGTATTTT. Translating gives CASSVDPSGGTDTQYF.